The 27 T cell receptor beta chains reported below all come from one sample, sequenced in a study of T cells in women clearing cervical HPV infection. Produced via immunoSEQ multiplex PCR; TCRdb's table is partial and in-frame only. The ten most abundant clones cover roughly 36% of a sample with about 46,000 clones. Sequencing was carried out using blood buffy coat. The origin of the receptors is a woman between 18 and 75 years old with a cervical HPV16 infection that either progressed to CIN3+ or cleared (not recorded which).

With respect to this clone: Read data end 3 residues before the CDR3 end; the end is taken from the germline J gene. The rearrangement uses TRBV6-1 and TRBJ2-3; 8 nucleotides align to TRBD2. Germline V gene data show CDR1 as MNHNS and CDR2 as SASEGT. The CDR3 has 15 amino acids. Here the CDR3 reads CASSDPRAGRETQYF. CDR3 bases read: TGTGCCAGCAGTGACCCGCGGGCCGGGAGGGAGACG.

As to this clone: Read data end 3 residues before the CDR3 end; the end is taken from the germline J gene. This chain connects TRBV20-1 to TRBJ2-3; D remains unclear. V gave up 3 bases and J gave up 5 bases, with 15 bases separating them. This CDR3 region has 14 residues. Germline V gives CDR1 DFQATT, CDR2 SNEGSKA (reference sequence). The DNA read from the CDR3 is TGCAGTGCTAGTGTAACAACAAGAGGAGATACG. Amino acid sequence: CSASVTTRGDT. The CDR3 as a whole reads CSASVTTRGDTQYF.

Of note for this clone: The observed sequence ends 3 residues before the CDR3 terminus, with the missing tail filled in from the germline J gene. The rearrangement links TRBV19 to TRBJ2-1; D is undetermined. V dropped 1 base and J dropped 6 bases, with 7 bases sitting between them. In germline, CDR1 is LNHDA, CDR2 SQIVND (reference sequence). This CDR3 has 13 amino acids. The CDR3 loop is CASSIAHRNEQFF. Partial CDR3 DNA: TGTGCCAGTAGTATAGCACACCGCAATGAG.

With respect to this clone: The DNA ends 3 residues before the CDR3 does, and the rest of the CDR3 is filled in from the germline J gene. The chain couples TRBV6-2 or TRBV6-3 to TRBJ2-4, with 7 bases aligning to TRBD1. The CDR3 loop spans 14 amino acids. Germline values: CDR1 MNHEY, CDR2 SVGEGT. CDR3 amino acids: CASEGQGVLETQYF. The CDR3 DNA, read in part, is TGTGCCAGCGAGGGGCAGGGGGTTTTGGAGACT.

With regard to this clone: The read gets to within 3 residues of the CDR3 end, and the germline J gene fills in the rest. The V gene is TRBV30, the J gene TRBJ1-4, with 8 bases that match TRBD1. Per the germline V gene, CDR1 is GTSNPN and CDR2 is SVGIG (reference sequence). This CDR3 is 13 amino acids long. The CDR3 bases that were read are TGTGCCTGGTCGGGACAGGCCTTTCCCGTA. It specifies CAWSGQAFPV. The complete CDR3 sequence is CAWSGQAFPVLFF. Full variable domain (missing parts from reference TRBV30 and TRBJ1-4): SQTIHQWPATLVQPVGSPLSLECTVEGTSNPNLYWYRQAAGRGLQLLFYSVGIGQISSEVPQNLSASRPQDRQFILSSKKLLLSDSGFYLCAWSGQAFPVLFFGSGTQLSVL.

With regard to this clone: With the read ending 3 residues before the CDR3 end, the germline J gene is used to fill in that end. The rearrangement links TRBV6-1 to TRBJ1-5; 7 bases agree with TRBD1. The ends lost 4 bases at V and 3 bases at J; junction bases unmatched: 6. Per the germline V gene, CDR1 is MNHNS and CDR2 is SASEGT. The CDR3 loop spans 15 amino acids. CDR3 loop: CASSARTGINQPQHF. Partial CDR3 DNA: TGTGCCAGCAGTGCCCGGACAGGAATCAATCAGCCC.

About this clone itself: One end of the junction fails to match germline, which may point to a read error. The CDR3 extends 3 residues past the end of the read, so its final part is completed from the germline J gene. Additional DNA sequences in this sample encode the identical CDR3. The chain has TRBV7-9 and TRBJ1-3; possibly TRBD1 for D (6 bases). The CDR3 spans 15 residues. Germline CDR1 SEHNR, CDR2 FQNEAQ (reference sequence). The CDR3 region is CASSPGQSSGNTIYF. Incomplete CDR3 DNA: TGTGCCAGCAGCCCCGGACAGAGCTCTGGAAACACT.

Of note for this clone: The read terminates 3 residues ahead of where the CDR3 ends, so the germline J gene completes it. This chain connects TRBV7-9 to TRBJ1-4; possible D gene TRBD1, 5 bases. Germline assignment: CDR1 SEHNR and CDR2 FQNEAQ (reference sequence). The CDR3 is made up of 14 amino acids. The CDR3 reads CASDAHSGANVLFF. Incomplete CDR3 DNA: TGTGCCAGCGACGCTCACTCTGGGGCCAACGTA.

Note on this clone: The read is 3 residues too short to cover the CDR3 end, so that end is filled in from the germline J gene. This chain links TRBV2 with TRBJ2-2; 8 bases align to TRBD1. V shed 6 bases and J 7 bases; nucleotides not matched to a gene: 4. CDR1 is SNHLY, CDR2 FYNNEI, per germline. CDR3 length: 13 amino acids. Here the CDR3 reads CASRGDRLGELFF. CDR3 bases read: TGTGCCAGCAGAGGGGACAGGCTCGGGGAG.

This CDR3 reads CASSLVGGSTDTQYF. Incomplete CDR3 DNA: TGTGCCAGCAGCTTAGTAGGCGGTTCCACAGATACG. The chain carries TRBV7-9 and TRBJ2-3; no reliable D call. With the read ending 3 residues before the CDR3 end, the germline J gene is used to fill in that end. CDR3 length: 15 residues. The V and J ends lost 1 base and 2 bases respectively, with 10 bases between them. Germline loops: CDR1 SEHNR, CDR2 FQNEAQ (reference sequence).

A note on this clone: The read ends 3 residues shy of where the CDR3 ends; the end is completed using the germline J gene. V gene TRBV19 combines with J gene TRBJ1-1; 9 bases line up with TRBD1. Trimming removed 6 bases from V and 1 base from J; junction bases left unmatched: 9. Per germline, CDR1 LNHDA and CDR2 SQIVND (reference sequence). The CDR3 covers 16 residues. CDR3 bases read: TGTGCCAGTAGGGCTGCCCCGGGACAGGGGAACACTGAA. Translated: CASRAAPGQGNTE. In full, the CDR3 is CASRAAPGQGNTEAFF.

Details on this clone: The CDR3 end lies 3 residues beyond the end of the read and is filled in from the germline J gene. The chain carries TRBV5-4 and TRBJ1-1; 10 bases are shared with TRBD1. Germline assignment: CDR1 SGHNT and CDR2 YYREEE (reference sequence). The CDR3 is 13 residues long. The sequenced CDR3 bases are TGTGCCAGCAGCCCCCAGACAGGGGGCGAA. It encodes CASSPQTGGE. The whole CDR3 sequence reads CASSPQTGGEAFF. The full variable domain, in which reference TRBV5-4 and TRBJ1-1 provide the parts outside the CDR3, is ETGVTQSPTHLIKTRGQQVTLRCSSQSGHNTVSWYQQALGQGPQFIFQYYREEENGRGNFPPRFSGLQFPNYSSELNVNALELDDSALYLCASSPQTGGEAFFGQGTRLTVV.

About this clone itself: The read ends 3 residues early relative to the CDR3; the germline J gene fills the gap. This chain uses TRBV2 with TRBJ1-2, with D tentatively TRBD1 (6 bases). Germline-derived CDR1 and CDR2 are SNHLY and FYNNEI. The length of the CDR3 is 13 residues. V was shortened by 4 bases and J by 5 bases, with 11 bases between the two germline ends. The covered CDR3 bases are TGTGCCAGCAGTGCTGGGGGGGCATATGGC. Translation: CASSAGGAYG. The entire CDR3 protein reads CASSAGGAYGYTF.

Remarks on this clone: Read coverage stops 3 residues before the CDR3 terminus; the germline J gene supplies the remainder. This chain uses TRBV30 with TRBJ1-1; D possibly corresponds to TRBD1 (6 bases). The CDR3 is 14 residues long. V was shortened by 5 bases and J by 6 bases, with 19 bases between the two germline ends. CDR1 and CDR2 (germline): GTSNPN, SVGIG (reference sequence). CDR3 DNA (partial): TGTGCCTGGGGACCGGACAGCAGCCCTCCTGAA. It translates to CAWGPDSSPPE. The complete CDR3 protein is CAWGPDSSPPEAFF. Full variable domain (rest looked up from reference TRBV30 and TRBJ1-1): SQTIHQWPATLVQPVGSPLSLECTVEGTSNPNLYWYRQAAGRGLQLLFYSVGIGQISSEVPQNLSASRPQDRQFILSSKKLLLSDSGFYLCAWGPDSSPPEAFFGQGTRLTVV.

Comments on this clone: From the germline J gene comes the end of the CDR3, since the read stops 3 residues before it. The chain combines TRBV6-2 or TRBV6-3 with TRBJ2-1, with D unclear. Trimming took 6 bases from V and 6 from J, leaving 9 bases between them. The CDR3 loop spans 12 amino acids. The germline CDR1 and CDR2 sequences are MNHEY and SVGEGT. The CDR3 DNA, read in part, is TGTGCCAGCAGGGGCAGCTTCAATGAG. The encoded protein is CASRGSFNE. From start to end, the CDR3 is CASRGSFNEQFF.

About this clone: The CDR3 end falls 3 residues outside the read, so it is completed with the germline J gene. V is TRBV19 and J is TRBJ2-2; D may be TRBD1 (6 bases). There are 16 residues in the CDR3. Per germline, CDR1 LNHDA and CDR2 SQIVND (reference sequence). CDR3 DNA (partial): TGTGCCAGTAGTTTCCCGGGACACACAACTAATGAAAAG. Encoded protein: CASSFPGHTTNEK. The full CDR3 is CASSFPGHTTNEKLFF.

As concerns this clone: The read ends 3 residues shy of where the CDR3 ends; the end is completed using the germline J gene. The chain has TRBV14 and TRBJ1-2, with D unclear. The germline V gene encodes CDR1 SGHDN and CDR2 FVKESK. This CDR3 has 16 residues. The CDR3 loop reads CASSYNSGVSTDTYTF. CDR3 DNA, as far as it was read: TGTGCCAGCAGCTACAATAGCGGGGTCAGCACAGATACC.

Concerning this clone itself: The CDR3 extends 3 residues past the end of the read, so its final part is completed from the germline J gene. This chain uses TRBV7-6 with TRBJ2-1; D might be TRBD1 (5 bases). Between the trimmed V and J ends, which lost 3 bases and 6 bases, there was a span of 6 bases. The germline V gene has CDR1 SGHVS and CDR2 FNYEAQ. This CDR3 region has 12 residues. CDR3 region: CASSFQGNEQFF. The DNA read from the CDR3 is TGTGCCAGCAGCTTCCAGGGCAATGAG.

On this clone: The read ends 3 residues shy of where the CDR3 ends; the end is completed using the germline J gene. The chain links TRBV20-1 to TRBJ2-5; D not resolved. Germline values: CDR1 DFQATT, CDR2 SNEGSKA (reference sequence). The CDR3 extends over 13 amino acids. The V gene lost 6 bases and the J gene lost 5 bases, with 16 bases spanning the gap. CDR3 sequence: CSATSAFGETQYF. Incomplete CDR3 DNA: TGCAGTGCCACGTCAGCGTTCGGGGAGACC.

In the case of this clone: The CDR3 is cut off 3 residues early in the read; its end comes from the germline J gene. This chain connects TRBV19 to TRBJ2-3, with TRBD1 identical over 8 bases. The CDR3 has 14 residues. V was pared by 5 bases and J by 6 bases, with 7 bases of the junction left unmatched. Looked up from germline, CDR1 is LNHDA and CDR2 is SQIVND (reference sequence). The CDR3 DNA, read in part, is TGTGCCAGTAGTCCACGGACAGGGCTGGATACG. Translating it yields CASSPRTGLDT. The CDR3 in full is CASSPRTGLDTQYF.

With regard to this clone: The CDR3 end lies 3 residues beyond the end of the read and is filled in from the germline J gene. The chain employs TRBV19 and TRBJ1-2; D is perhaps TRBD1 (5 bases). This CDR3 is 13 amino acids long. Germline-derived CDR1 and CDR2 are LNHDA and SQIVND (reference sequence). V shed 2 bases and J shed 6 bases, with 10 bases lying between them. CDR3: CASSITGGNGYTF. The sequenced CDR3 bases are TGTGCCAGTAGTATAACAGGAGGGAATGGC.

Partial CDR3 DNA: TGTGCCAGCAGCTTCGTGGCAGCGGGGGTTGCTCTCGACGAG. It is translated as CASSFVAAGVALDE. The CDR3, in full, reads CASSFVAAGVALDEQYF. This chain joins TRBV13 and TRBJ2-7; 8 nucleotides line up with TRBD2. The read terminates 3 residues before the CDR3 end, so the remaining end is supplied by the germline J gene. The CDR3 is made up of 17 amino acids. Per germline, CDR1 PRHDT and CDR2 FYEKMQ (reference sequence). J gave up 5 bases and V 3 bases, and 15 bases lay outside the gene matches.

Worth noting for this clone: The read ends 3 residues shy of where the CDR3 ends; the end is completed using the germline J gene. The gene calls are TRBV5-1 and TRBJ2-1; possibly TRBD2 for D (5 bases). Trimming removed 4 bases from V and 1 base from J, with 12 bases in between. Germline V gene sequence: CDR1 SGHRS, CDR2 YFSETQ. This CDR3 region has 15 residues. CDR3 in amino acids: CASSARTDSYNEQFF. The part of the CDR3 DNA that was read is TGCGCCAGCAGCGCCCGGACTGATTCCTACAATGAG.

On this clone itself: The read is 3 residues too short to cover the CDR3 end, so that end is filled in from the germline J gene. V gene TRBV5-1 combines with J gene TRBJ2-1; TRBD2 matches at 12 bases. The CDR3 sequence is 17 residues long. Germline values: CDR1 SGHRS, CDR2 YFSETQ. The V gene end was trimmed by 1 base and the J gene end by 6 bases; junction bases not matched to a gene: 8. The part of the CDR3 DNA that was read is TGCGCCAGCAGCTTGTCCCCACTAGCGGGAGGTCTCAATGAG. Protein sequence: CASSLSPLAGGLNE. The complete CDR3 reads CASSLSPLAGGLNEQFF. Complete variable domain (other parts from reference TRBV5-1 and TRBJ2-1): KAGVTQTPRYLIKTRGQQVTLSCSPISGHRSVSWYQQTPGQGLQFLFEYFSETQRNKGNFPGRFSGRQFSNSRSEMNVSTLELGDSALYLCASSLSPLAGGLNEQFFGPGTRLTVL.

With respect to this clone: The read stops 3 residues short of the end of the CDR3; the missing end is completed from the germline J gene. This chain connects TRBV7-6 to TRBJ2-2; 9 bases are a match to TRBD1. Trimming at V came to 1 base and at J to 7 bases, leaving 10 bases not matched to a gene. This CDR3 comprises 17 residues. Germline CDR1 and CDR2: SGHVS and FNYEAQ. The DNA read from the CDR3 is TGTGCCAGCAGCTTAGGGACCACAGGGGGCATAGGCGGGGAG. Encoded protein: CASSLGTTGGIGGE. The full CDR3 protein reads CASSLGTTGGIGGELFF.

Remarks on this clone: The read is 3 residues too short to cover the CDR3 end, so that end is filled in from the germline J gene. The chain uses TRBV5-1 and TRBJ2-7, with a weak D call TRBD1 (5 bases). V was shortened by 0 bases and J by 2 bases, with 9 bases between the two germline ends. In germline, CDR1 is SGHRS, CDR2 YFSETQ. The CDR3 loop spans 14 amino acids. The covered CDR3 bases are TGCGCCAGCAGCTTGGGTCCGGACACCTACGAG. This sequence encodes CASSLGPDTYE. The whole CDR3 sequence reads CASSLGPDTYEQYF.

In regard to this clone: The read ends 3 residues early relative to the CDR3; the germline J gene fills the gap. The rearrangement links TRBV11-3 to TRBJ2-1; TRBD2 matches 11 bases. The CDR3 is 15 amino acids. V shed 4 bases, J shed 7 bases, and the junction held 6 bases outside the gene matches. CDR1 is SGHNT and CDR2 is YENEEA in the germline V gene. Incomplete CDR3 DNA: TGTGCCAGCAGCTCGAGACTAGCGGGAAAGAATGAG. Its translation is CASSSRLAGKNE. The entire CDR3 sequence reads CASSSRLAGKNEQFF.